Listed below are T cell receptor beta chains from one sample, sequenced in a study of OX40 agonist ivuxolimab in advanced cancers. Using immunoSEQ multiplex PCR, the repertoire was profiled, and TCRdb retains in-frame clones only, with some absent. Among tens of thousands of clones listed, 74% were seen once. The source was CD4+ or CD8+ T cells sorted from blood, collected in a trial of the OX40 agonist ivuxolimab. Receptors were obtained from an adult with an advanced solid tumor such as melanoma, head and neck, liver or kidney cancer. Both conserved end residues are part of each CDR3. Each record gives: V gene, D gene, J gene, clone size, CDR3 protein, CDR3 DNA. D genes are given only for firm matches. The size field is filled for only some rows; it gives once, few, many or a size class.

V gene: TRBV27; D gene: -; J gene: TRBJ2-7; clone size: -; CDR3 protein: CASSSGYEQYF; CDR3 DNA: TGTGCCAGCAGTTCGGGCTACGAGCAGTACTTC
V gene: TRBV5-6; D gene: -; J gene: TRBJ2-1; clone size: few; CDR3 protein: CASSWGETRNEQFF; CDR3 DNA: TGTGCCAGCAGCTGGGGGGAAACTCGGAATGAGCAGTTCTTC
V gene: TRBV6-1; D gene: -; J gene: TRBJ1-2; clone size: -; CDR3 protein: CASTRNYGYTF; CDR3 DNA: TGTGCCAGCACCCGTAACTATGGCTACACCTTC
V gene: TRBV5-1; D gene: -; J gene: TRBJ2-7; clone size: -; CDR3 protein: CASSLLQPGSYEQYF; CDR3 DNA: TGCGCCAGCAGCTTGCTACAGCCAGGCTCCTACGAGCAGTACTTC
V gene: TRBV30; D gene: -; J gene: TRBJ1-1; clone size: -; CDR3 protein: CAWSPRAGREAFF; CDR3 DNA: TGTGCCTGGAGTCCCCGAGCAGGACGAGAAGCTTTCTTT
V gene: TRBV2; D gene: -; J gene: TRBJ1-5; clone size: medium-sized; CDR3 protein: CASSYTLEPQHF; CDR3 DNA: TGTGCCAGCAGTTATACTTTAGAGCCCCAGCATTTT
V gene: TRBV20-1; D gene: -; J gene: TRBJ1-1; clone size: few; CDR3 protein: CSARLGTEAFF; CDR3 DNA: TGCAGTGCTAGGCTGGGTACTGAAGCTTTCTTT
V gene: TRBV6-1; D gene: TRBD1; J gene: TRBJ2-3; clone size: medium-sized; CDR3 protein: CASSEQGAGPDTQYF; CDR3 DNA: TGTGCCAGCAGTGAACAGGGGGCAGGTCCGGATACGCAGTATTTT
V gene: TRBV6-5; D gene: TRBD1; J gene: TRBJ2-5; clone size: -; CDR3 protein: CASSYRQGQETQYF; CDR3 DNA: TGTGCCAGCAGTTACCGACAGGGCCAAGAGACCCAGTACTTC
V gene: TRBV18; D gene: -; J gene: TRBJ1-3; clone size: -; CDR3 protein: CASSPKGPGNTIYF; CDR3 DNA: TGTGCCAGCTCACCAAAGGGGCCGGGAAACACCATATATTTT
V gene: TRBV6-1; D gene: -; J gene: TRBJ1-1; clone size: -; CDR3 protein: CASSEPWGGNTEAFF; CDR3 DNA: TGTGCCAGCAGTGAACCGTGGGGGGGGAACACTGAAGCTTTCTTT
V gene: TRBV30; D gene: TRBD1; J gene: TRBJ1-2; clone size: once; CDR3 protein: CAWIYDRGGYTF; CDR3 DNA: TGTGCCTGGATATACGACAGGGGCGGCTACACCTTC
V gene: TRBV7-8; D gene: -; J gene: TRBJ2-1; clone size: -; CDR3 protein: CASSPPRGKEQFF; CDR3 DNA: TGTGCCAGCAGCCCACCGAGAGGGAAAGAGCAGTTCTTC
V gene: TRBV5-1; D gene: TRBD1; J gene: TRBJ2-1; clone size: -; CDR3 protein: CASRGQVYNEQFF; CDR3 DNA: TGCGCCAGCAGGGGACAGGTCTACAATGAGCAGTTCTTC
V gene: TRBV29-1; D gene: -; J gene: TRBJ1-3; clone size: few; CDR3 protein: CSVGEPGSNTIYF; CDR3 DNA: TGCAGCGTTGGAGAGCCCGGTAGCAACACCATATATTTT
V gene: TRBV9; D gene: -; J gene: TRBJ2-5; clone size: -; CDR3 protein: CASSGPPKRGEETQYF; CDR3 DNA: TGTGCCAGCAGCGGCCCCCCTAAAAGGGGGGAAGAGACCCAGTACTTC
V gene: TRBV9; D gene: -; J gene: TRBJ1-3; clone size: -; CDR3 protein: CASSRTQDERSGNTIYF; CDR3 DNA: TGTGCCAGCAGCCGGACTCAGGACGAACGCTCTGGAAACACCATATATTTT
V gene: TRBV19; D gene: -; J gene: TRBJ2-7; clone size: -; CDR3 protein: CASSIWQGHEQYF; CDR3 DNA: TGTGCCAGTAGTATATGGCAGGGCCACGAGCAGTACTTC
V gene: TRBV5-6; D gene: TRBD2; J gene: TRBJ2-7; clone size: -; CDR3 protein: CASRGGTVTYEQYF; CDR3 DNA: TGTGCCAGCAGGGGAGGGACTGTGACCTACGAGCAGTACTTC
V gene: TRBV9; D gene: -; J gene: TRBJ2-1; clone size: -; CDR3 protein: CASSPRLGEQFF; CDR3 DNA: TGTGCCAGCAGCCCACGTTTGGGGGAGCAGTTCTTC
V gene: TRBV2; D gene: -; J gene: TRBJ2-1; clone size: -; CDR3 protein: CASKEGGIIHEQFF; CDR3 DNA: TGTGCCAGCAAGGAGGGGGGGATAATTCATGAGCAGTTCTTC
V gene: TRBV6-6; D gene: -; J gene: TRBJ2-3; clone size: once; CDR3 protein: CASRRSDTQYF; CDR3 DNA: TGTGCCAGCAGGAGATCAGATACGCAGTATTTT
V gene: TRBV2; D gene: -; J gene: TRBJ1-5; clone size: many; CDR3 protein: CASSGDNNQPQHF; CDR3 DNA: TGTGCCAGCAGTGGAGACAACAATCAGCCCCAGCATTTT
V gene: TRBV11-2; D gene: TRBD2; J gene: TRBJ2-5; clone size: -; CDR3 protein: CASSPRLAGGQETQYF; CDR3 DNA: TGTGCCAGCAGCCCCCGACTAGCGGGGGGGCAAGAGACCCAGTACTTC
V gene: TRBV19; D gene: -; J gene: TRBJ1-1; clone size: medium-sized; CDR3 protein: CASSIHSGTLEAFF; CDR3 DNA: TGTGCCAGTAGTATCCATTCCGGGACGCTTGAAGCTTTCTTT
V gene: TRBV5-6; D gene: -; J gene: TRBJ1-6; clone size: -; CDR3 protein: CASSARDGSPLHF; CDR3 DNA: TGTGCCAGCAGCGCCAGGGACGGTTCACCCCTCCACTTT
V gene: TRBV11-3; D gene: -; J gene: TRBJ2-1; clone size: -; CDR3 protein: CASSLVIGNEQFF; CDR3 DNA: TGTGCCAGCAGCTTAGTAATAGGCAATGAGCAGTTCTTC
V gene: TRBV7-9; D gene: -; J gene: TRBJ2-1; clone size: -; CDR3 protein: CASSLGRDSYNEQFF; CDR3 DNA: TGTGCCAGCAGCCTTGGACGGGATTCTTACAATGAGCAGTTCTTC
V gene: TRBV19; D gene: TRBD1; J gene: TRBJ1-2; clone size: -; CDR3 protein: CASSSQTGGNYSYTF; CDR3 DNA: TGTGCCAGTAGTTCCCAGACAGGGGGAAACTATAGCTACACCTTC
V gene: TRBV2; D gene: TRBD1; J gene: TRBJ1-2; clone size: few; CDR3 protein: CASTPDRDYGYTF; CDR3 DNA: TGTGCCAGCACACCGGACAGGGACTATGGCTACACCTTC
V gene: TRBV19; D gene: -; J gene: TRBJ1-5; clone size: once; CDR3 protein: CASRGGSGWRSNQPQHF; CDR3 DNA: TGTGCCAGTAGGGGGGGGTCAGGGTGGCGGAGCAATCAGCCCCAGCATTTT
V gene: TRBV6-1; D gene: -; J gene: TRBJ1-5; clone size: -; CDR3 protein: CASSAKGRAEQPQHF; CDR3 DNA: TGTGCCAGCAGCGCTAAGGGCAGGGCTGAGCAGCCCCAGCATTTT
V gene: TRBV5-1; D gene: TRBD1; J gene: TRBJ2-1; clone size: -; CDR3 protein: CASSLWQGAGNEQFF; CDR3 DNA: TGCGCCAGCAGCTTGTGGCAGGGGGCGGGCAATGAGCAGTTCTTC
V gene: TRBV6-1; D gene: -; J gene: TRBJ1-2; clone size: -; CDR3 protein: CASSEVTLNNYGYTF; CDR3 DNA: TGTGCCAGCAGTGAAGTCACCCTTAATAACTATGGCTACACCTTC
V gene: TRBV4-1; D gene: TRBD2; J gene: TRBJ2-5; clone size: -; CDR3 protein: CASSGPGTSEETQYF; CDR3 DNA: TGCGCCAGCAGCGGACCCGGGACTAGCGAAGAGACCCAGTACTTC
V gene: TRBV20-1; D gene: TRBD1; J gene: TRBJ1-1; clone size: few; CDR3 protein: CSANRDRGAFF; CDR3 DNA: TGCAGTGCTAACCGGGACAGGGGAGCTTTCTTT